The rows below give T cell receptor beta chains drawn from one sample of a study of CXCR3-negative and CXCR3-positive naive CD8 T cells. TCRdb re-called the 5' RACE reads and gives one entry per CDR3 protein, without DNA. The table counts approximately 59,000 distinct CDR3 sequences; 0.55% to 0.75% lies in the top ten. Sequenced input: naive CXCR3+ CD8+ T cells from blood. The source is a human donor in good health. Some clones in this sample may be carry-over from other donors' samples. Both conserved end residues are part of each CDR3.

J gene: TRBJ1-2; V gene: TRBV12-3/TRBV12-4; CDR3 protein: CASTTTNRGNYGYTF
J gene: TRBJ2-7; V gene: TRBV18; CDR3 protein: CASSPAGSSYEQYF
J gene: TRBJ2-2; V gene: TRBV28; CDR3 protein: CASSLRTTGPGELFF
J gene: TRBJ2-3; V gene: TRBV7-3; CDR3 protein: CASSPRDGSSTDTQYF
J gene: TRBJ2-1; V gene: TRBV12-3/TRBV12-4; CDR3 protein: CASSFYQRGGNEQFF
J gene: TRBJ2-2; V gene: TRBV20-1; CDR3 protein: CSALTGTGGTGELFF
J gene: TRBJ2-1; V gene: TRBV11-3; CDR3 protein: CASGPRAYNEQFF
J gene: TRBJ2-1; V gene: TRBV4-2; CDR3 protein: CASSPLSEAYNEQFF
J gene: TRBJ1-1; V gene: TRBV6-4; CDR3 protein: CASSHGEGTEAFF
J gene: TRBJ2-7; V gene: TRBV7-9; CDR3 protein: CASSLAGEPYEQYF
J gene: TRBJ1-5; V gene: TRBV6-1; CDR3 protein: CASSEAWSIGQPQHF
J gene: TRBJ1-3; V gene: TRBV5-1; CDR3 protein: CASSDGQGLSGNTIYF
J gene: TRBJ1-5; V gene: TRBV6-5; CDR3 protein: CAPLREAPEESQPQHF
J gene: TRBJ2-3; V gene: TRBV28; CDR3 protein: CARSHPDTQYF
J gene: TRBJ1-1; V gene: TRBV29-1; CDR3 protein: CSVVDRDPEAFF
J gene: TRBJ2-3; V gene: TRBV28; CDR3 protein: CASSPNPTDPTTDTQYF
J gene: TRBJ1-6; V gene: TRBV27; CDR3 protein: CASGVFLQVPLHF
J gene: TRBJ1-5; V gene: TRBV7-2; CDR3 protein: CASSPQGWQPQHF
J gene: TRBJ2-1; V gene: TRBV12-5; CDR3 protein: CASALSWLEVEQFF
J gene: TRBJ1-1; V gene: TRBV7-9; CDR3 protein: CASSLGSREAFF
J gene: TRBJ2-3; V gene: TRBV29-1; CDR3 protein: CSALADHTDTQYF
J gene: TRBJ1-5; V gene: TRBV20-1; CDR3 protein: CSARGHSNQPQHF
J gene: TRBJ2-7; V gene: TRBV6-5; CDR3 protein: CASSFDIRTYEQYF
J gene: TRBJ2-7; V gene: TRBV4-1; CDR3 protein: CASSHFGQGKYEQYF
J gene: TRBJ2-7; V gene: TRBV12-5; CDR3 protein: CASGFHFEQYF
J gene: TRBJ2-7; V gene: TRBV7-6; CDR3 protein: CASSFGQEYLYEQYF
J gene: TRBJ2-3; V gene: TRBV7-2; CDR3 protein: CASSSLTTHPSTDTQYF
J gene: TRBJ2-1; V gene: TRBV7-3; CDR3 protein: CASSLGTGIYNEQFF
J gene: TRBJ2-7; V gene: TRBV9; CDR3 protein: CASSPGLYEQYF
J gene: TRBJ2-3; V gene: TRBV7-9; CDR3 protein: CASSSNPGTIERADTQYF
J gene: TRBJ2-7; V gene: TRBV29-1; CDR3 protein: CSVLLQTYEQYF
J gene: TRBJ1-1; V gene: TRBV14; CDR3 protein: CASSQDSMGGGNTEAFF
J gene: TRBJ2-6; V gene: TRBV7-3; CDR3 protein: CASSLSLADLSDEANVLTF
J gene: TRBJ2-3; V gene: TRBV7-6; CDR3 protein: CASSLLVDTSTDTQYF
J gene: TRBJ2-7; V gene: TRBV29-1; CDR3 protein: CSVEEAQGASYEQYF